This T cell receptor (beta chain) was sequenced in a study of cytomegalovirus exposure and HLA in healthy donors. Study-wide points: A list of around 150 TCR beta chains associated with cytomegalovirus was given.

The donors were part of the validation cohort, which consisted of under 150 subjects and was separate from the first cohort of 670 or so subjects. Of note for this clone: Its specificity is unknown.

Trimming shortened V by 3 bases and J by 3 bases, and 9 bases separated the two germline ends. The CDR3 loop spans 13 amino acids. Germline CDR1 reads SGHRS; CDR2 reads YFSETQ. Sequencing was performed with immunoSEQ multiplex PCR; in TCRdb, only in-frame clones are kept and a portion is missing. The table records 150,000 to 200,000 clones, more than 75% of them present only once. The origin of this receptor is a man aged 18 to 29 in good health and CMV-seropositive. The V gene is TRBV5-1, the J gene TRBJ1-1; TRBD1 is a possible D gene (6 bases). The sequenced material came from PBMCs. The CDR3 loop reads CASSWTDYTEAFF. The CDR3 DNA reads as TGCGCCAGCAGCTGGACAGATTACACTGAAGCTTTCTTT.